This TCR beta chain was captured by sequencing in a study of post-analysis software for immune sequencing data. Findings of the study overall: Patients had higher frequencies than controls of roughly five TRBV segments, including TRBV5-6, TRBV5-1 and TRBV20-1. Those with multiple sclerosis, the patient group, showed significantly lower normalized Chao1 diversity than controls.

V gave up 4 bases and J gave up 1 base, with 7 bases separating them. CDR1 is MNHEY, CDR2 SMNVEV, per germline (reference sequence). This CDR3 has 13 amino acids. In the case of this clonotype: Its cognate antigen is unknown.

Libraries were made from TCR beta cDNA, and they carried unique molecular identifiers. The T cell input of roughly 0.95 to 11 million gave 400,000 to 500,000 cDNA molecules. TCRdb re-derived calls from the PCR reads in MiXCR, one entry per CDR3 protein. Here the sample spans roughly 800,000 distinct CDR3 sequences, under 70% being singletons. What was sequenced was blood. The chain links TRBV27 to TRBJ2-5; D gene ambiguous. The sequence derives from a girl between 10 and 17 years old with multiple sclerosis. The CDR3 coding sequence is TGTGCCAGCAGTTCCCGGTTCCAAGAGACCCAGTACTTC. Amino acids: CASSSRFQETQYF.